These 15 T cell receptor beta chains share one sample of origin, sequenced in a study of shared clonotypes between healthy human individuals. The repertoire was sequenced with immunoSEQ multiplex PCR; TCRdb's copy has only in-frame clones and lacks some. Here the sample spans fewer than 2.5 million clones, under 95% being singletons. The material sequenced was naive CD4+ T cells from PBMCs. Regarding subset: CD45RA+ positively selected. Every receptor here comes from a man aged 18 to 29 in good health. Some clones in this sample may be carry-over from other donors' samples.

CDR3 DNA sequence: TGTGCCAGCAGTGAAGATGTGATGGGACTAGCGGGATCCAATGAGCAGTTCTTC. Translating it yields CASSEDVMGLAGSNEQFF. This chain uses TRBV6-1 with TRBJ2-1; 13 positions match TRBD2. Trimming removed 1 base from V and 6 bases from J; junction bases left unmatched: 9. Germline-derived CDR1 and CDR2 are MNHNS and SASEGT. There are 18 residues in the CDR3.

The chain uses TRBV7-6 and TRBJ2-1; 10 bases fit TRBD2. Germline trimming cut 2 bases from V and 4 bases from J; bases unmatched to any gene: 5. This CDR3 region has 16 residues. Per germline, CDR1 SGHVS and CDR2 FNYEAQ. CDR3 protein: CASSLNSGGPYNEQFF. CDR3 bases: TGTGCCAGCAGCTTAAATAGCGGGGGGCCTTACAATGAGCAGTTCTTC.

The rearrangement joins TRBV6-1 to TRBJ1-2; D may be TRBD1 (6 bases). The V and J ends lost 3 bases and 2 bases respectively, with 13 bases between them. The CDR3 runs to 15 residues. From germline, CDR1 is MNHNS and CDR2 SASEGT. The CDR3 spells CASSDGTRGNYGYTF. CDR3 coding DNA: TGTGCCAGCAGTGATGGGACACGAGGGAACTATGGCTACACCTTC.

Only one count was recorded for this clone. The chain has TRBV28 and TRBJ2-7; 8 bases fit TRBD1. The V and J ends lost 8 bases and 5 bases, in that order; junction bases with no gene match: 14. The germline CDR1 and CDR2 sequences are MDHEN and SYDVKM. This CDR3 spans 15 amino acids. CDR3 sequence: CASGSRGRLIHEQYF. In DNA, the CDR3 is TGTGCCAGCGGATCCAGGGGGCGCCTAATCCACGAGCAGTACTTC.

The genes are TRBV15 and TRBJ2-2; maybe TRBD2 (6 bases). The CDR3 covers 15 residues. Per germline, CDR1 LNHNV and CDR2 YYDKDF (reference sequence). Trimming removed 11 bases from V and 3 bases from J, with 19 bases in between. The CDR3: CAVGSTSMDTGELFF. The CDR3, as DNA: TGTGCCGTAGGCAGTACTAGCATGGACACCGGGGAGCTGTTTTTT. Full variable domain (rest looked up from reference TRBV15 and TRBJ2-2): DAMVIQNPRYQVTQFGKPVTLSCSQTLNHNVMYWYQQKSSQAPKLLFHYYDKDFNNEADTPDNFQSRRPNTSFCFLDIRSPGLGDTAMYLCAVGSTSMDTGELFFGEGSRLTVL.

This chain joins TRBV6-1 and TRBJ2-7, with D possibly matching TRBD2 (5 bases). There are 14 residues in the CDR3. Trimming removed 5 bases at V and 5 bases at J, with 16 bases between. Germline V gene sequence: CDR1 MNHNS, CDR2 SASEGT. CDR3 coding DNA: TGTGCCAGCAGTATCCCCGGGGTTTGGAACGAGCAGTACTTC. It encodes CASSIPGVWNEQYF.

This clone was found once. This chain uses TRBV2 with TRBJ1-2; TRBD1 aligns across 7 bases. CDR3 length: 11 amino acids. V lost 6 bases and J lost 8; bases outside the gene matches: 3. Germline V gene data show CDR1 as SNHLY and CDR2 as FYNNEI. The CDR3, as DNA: TGTGCCAGCAGCAGGGGGGGAGGCTACACCTTC. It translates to CASSRGGGYTF.

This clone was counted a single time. The CDR3 sequence: CASSLGLAGAGYEQYF. DNA of the CDR3: TGTGCCAGCAGTTTGGGACTAGCGGGAGCTGGGTACGAGCAGTACTTC. The rearrangement joins TRBV27 to TRBJ2-7; 14 bases agree with TRBD2. This CDR3 is built from 16 residues. Germline values: CDR1 MNHEY, CDR2 SMNVEV (reference sequence). Trimming removed 3 bases from V and 4 bases from J; junction bases left unmatched: 5.

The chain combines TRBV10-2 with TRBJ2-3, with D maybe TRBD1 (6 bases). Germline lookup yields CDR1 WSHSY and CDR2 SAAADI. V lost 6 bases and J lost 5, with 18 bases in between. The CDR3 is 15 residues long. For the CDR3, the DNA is TGCGCCAGCAGGAACAGGGAGTCGAGTTTAGATACGCAGTATTTT. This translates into CASRNRESSLDTQYF.

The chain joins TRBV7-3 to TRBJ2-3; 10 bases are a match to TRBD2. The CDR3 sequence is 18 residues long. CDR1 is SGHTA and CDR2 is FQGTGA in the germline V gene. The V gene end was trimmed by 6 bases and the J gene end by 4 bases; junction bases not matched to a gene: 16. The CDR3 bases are TGTGCCAGCAGTCTAAAATACTCCGGGACTAGCGAGGCAGATACGCAGTATTTT. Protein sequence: CASSLKYSGTSEADTQYF.

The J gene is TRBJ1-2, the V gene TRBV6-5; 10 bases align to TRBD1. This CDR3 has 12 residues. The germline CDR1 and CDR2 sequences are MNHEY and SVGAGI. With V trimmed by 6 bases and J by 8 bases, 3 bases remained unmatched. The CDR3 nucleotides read TGTGCCAGCAGGGGGACAGGGGAGGGCTACACCTTC. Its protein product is CASRGTGEGYTF.

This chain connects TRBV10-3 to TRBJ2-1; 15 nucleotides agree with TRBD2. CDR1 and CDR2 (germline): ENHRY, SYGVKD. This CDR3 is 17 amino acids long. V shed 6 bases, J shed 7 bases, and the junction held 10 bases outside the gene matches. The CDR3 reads CAISIGTSGRPMNEQFF. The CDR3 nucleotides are TGTGCCATCAGCATAGGGACTAGCGGGAGGCCTATGAATGAGCAGTTCTTC.

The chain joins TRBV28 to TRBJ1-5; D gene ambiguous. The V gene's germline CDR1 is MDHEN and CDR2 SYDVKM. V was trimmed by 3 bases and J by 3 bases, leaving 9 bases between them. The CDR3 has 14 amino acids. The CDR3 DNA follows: TGTGCCAGCAGTTTTCCCAGGACCAATCAGCCCCAGCATTTT. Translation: CASSFPRTNQPQHF.

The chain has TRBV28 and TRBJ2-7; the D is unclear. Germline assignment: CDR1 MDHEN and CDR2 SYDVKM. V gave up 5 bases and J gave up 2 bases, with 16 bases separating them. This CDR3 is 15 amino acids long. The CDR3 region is CASSTPGSATYEQYF. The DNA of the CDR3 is TGTGCCAGCAGTACCCCTGGGTCGGCGACCTACGAGCAGTACTTC.

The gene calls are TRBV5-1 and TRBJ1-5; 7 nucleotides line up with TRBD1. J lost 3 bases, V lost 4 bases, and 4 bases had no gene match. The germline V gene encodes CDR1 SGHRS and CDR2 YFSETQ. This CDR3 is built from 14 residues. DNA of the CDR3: TGCGCCAGCAGCACCGGGACAGTCAATCAGCCCCAGCATTTT. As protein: CASSTGTVNQPQHF.